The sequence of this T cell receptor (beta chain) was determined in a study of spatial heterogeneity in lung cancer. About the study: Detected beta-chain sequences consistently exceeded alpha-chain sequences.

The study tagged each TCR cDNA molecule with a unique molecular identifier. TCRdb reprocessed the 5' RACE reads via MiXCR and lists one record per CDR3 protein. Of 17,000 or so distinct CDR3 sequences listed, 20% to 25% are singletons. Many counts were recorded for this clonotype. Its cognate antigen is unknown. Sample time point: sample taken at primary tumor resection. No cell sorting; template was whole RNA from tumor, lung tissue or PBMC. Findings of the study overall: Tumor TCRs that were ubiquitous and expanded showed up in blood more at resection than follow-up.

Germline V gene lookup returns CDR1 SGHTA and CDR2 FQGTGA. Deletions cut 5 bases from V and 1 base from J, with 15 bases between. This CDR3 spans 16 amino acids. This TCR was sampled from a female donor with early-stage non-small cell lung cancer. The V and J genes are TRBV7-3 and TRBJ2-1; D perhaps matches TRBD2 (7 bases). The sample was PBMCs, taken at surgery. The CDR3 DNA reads TGTGCCAGCAGCCCAAGGGGGGGAGGGTCCTACAATGAGCAGTTCTTC. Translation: CASSPRGGGSYNEQFF. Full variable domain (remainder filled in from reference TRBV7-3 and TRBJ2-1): GAGVSQTPSNKVTEKGKYVELRCDPISGHTALYWYRQSLGQGPEFLIYFQGTGAADDSGLPNDRFFAVRPEGSVSTLKIQRTERGDSAVYLCASSPRGGGSYNEQFFGPGTRLTVL.